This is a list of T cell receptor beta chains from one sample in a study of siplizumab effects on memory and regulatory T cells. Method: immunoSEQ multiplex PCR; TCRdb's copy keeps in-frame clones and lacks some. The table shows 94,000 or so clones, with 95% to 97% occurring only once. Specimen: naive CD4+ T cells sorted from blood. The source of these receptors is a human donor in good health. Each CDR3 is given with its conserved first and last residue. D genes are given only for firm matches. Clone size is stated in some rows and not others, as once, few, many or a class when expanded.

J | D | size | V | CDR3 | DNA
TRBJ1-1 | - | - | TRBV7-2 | CASSSFGGGFEAFF | TGTGCCAGCAGCTCCTTTGGGGGGGGCTTTGAAGCTTTCTTT
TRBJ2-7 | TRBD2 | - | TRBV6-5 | CASSYGTSGGPHEQYF | TGTGCCAGCAGTTACGGGACTAGCGGGGGGCCTCACGAGCAGTACTTC
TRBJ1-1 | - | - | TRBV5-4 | CASSNQDGEAFF | TGTGCCAGCAGCAACCAGGACGGTGAAGCTTTCTTT
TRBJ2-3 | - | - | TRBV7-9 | CASSLALSTDTQYF | TGTGCCAGCAGCTTAGCTTTAAGCACAGATACGCAGTATTTT
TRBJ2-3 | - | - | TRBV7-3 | CASSLIAATSTDTQYF | TGTGCCAGCAGCCTAATAGCGGCCACTAGCACAGATACGCAGTATTTT
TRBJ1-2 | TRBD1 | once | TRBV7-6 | CASSSGTGALGYTF | TGTGCCAGCAGTTCGGGGACAGGGGCCTTAGGCTACACCTTC
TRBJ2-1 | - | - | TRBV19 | CASSIGGNNEQFF | TGTGCCAGTAGTATAGGGGGGAACAATGAGCAGTTCTTC
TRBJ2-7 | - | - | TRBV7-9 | CASSLEVRVGEQYF | TGTGCCAGCAGCTTAGAGGTCAGGGTGGGCGAGCAGTACTTC
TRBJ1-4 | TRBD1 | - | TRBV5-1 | CASSLDRGTGLTNEKLFF | TGCGCCAGCAGCTTGGATAGGGGGACAGGACTGACTAATGAAAAACTGTTTTTT
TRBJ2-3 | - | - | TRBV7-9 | CASSLGNSADTQYF | TGTGCCAGCAGCTTAGGGAATAGCGCAGATACGCAGTATTTT
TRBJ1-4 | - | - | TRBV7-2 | CASSLTTAGEKLFF | TGTGCCAGCAGTCTTACGACAGCGGGTGAAAAACTGTTTTTT
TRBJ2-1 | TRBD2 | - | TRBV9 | CASSVRGTSGGSSYNEQFF | TGTGCCAGCAGCGTTCGAGGGACTAGCGGGGGAAGCTCCTACAATGAGCAGTTCTTC
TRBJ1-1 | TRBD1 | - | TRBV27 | CASKQNRGRKFETFF | TGTGCCAGCAAACAAAACAGGGGGCGGAAATTCGAGACTTTCTTT
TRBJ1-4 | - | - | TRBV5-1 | CASSLISPNEKLFF | TGCGCCAGCAGCTTGATCTCCCCTAATGAAAAACTGTTTTTT
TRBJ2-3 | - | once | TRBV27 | CASSLRELAATDTQYF | TGTGCCAGCAGTTTAAGGGAACTAGCCGCGACAGATACGCAGTATTTT
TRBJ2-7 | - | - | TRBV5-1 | CASSLGRGEQYF | TGCGCCAGCAGCTTGGGCCGAGGGGAGCAGTACTTC
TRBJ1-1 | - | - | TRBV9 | CASSVLPSGSYFTEAFF | TGTGCCAGCAGCGTATTGCCCTCAGGGAGTTATTTCACTGAAGCTTTCTTT